This T cell receptor (beta chain) was sequenced during a study of T cells in Graves' hyperthyroidism and ophthalmopathy. Regions amplified from RNA transcripts were the TCR beta CDR3 regions. First-round RT-PCR with HTBI primers amplified the TCR CDR3 region. A single record per CDR3 protein comes from TCRdb applying MiXCR to the multiplex PCR reads. The sample records a few hundred thousand distinct CDR3 sequences, roughly 15% being singletons. CDR1 is MDHEN and CDR2 is SYDVKM in the germline V gene. The V segment lost 6 bases and the J segment 2 bases; nucleotides outside the gene matches: 9. The CDR3 runs to 17 residues. This clonotype appeared many times.

The gene calls are TRBV28 and TRBJ2-3; 12 bases map to TRBD2. The sequenced sample consisted of blood. This TCR derives from a woman in her thirties or forties with Graves' hyperthyroidism. CDR3 loop: CASRPPGLAGYTDTQYF. The DNA of the CDR3 is TGTGCCAGCAGACCCCCTGGACTAGCGGGATACACAGATACGCAGTATTTT.